These 16 T cell receptor beta chains share one sample of origin, sequenced in a study of T cells in Graves' hyperthyroidism and ophthalmopathy. RNA transcripts yielded amplified TCR beta CDR3 regions. The study used the HTBI primer set for a first-round RT-PCR of the TCR CDR3. Via MiXCR, TCRdb re-called the multiplex PCR reads, giving one row per CDR3 protein. Found here are about 590,000 distinct CDR3 sequences, about 15% of them singletons; the top ten hold approximately 7%. The sequencing input was blood. These receptors were collected from a woman under 40 with Graves' hyperthyroidism.

The rearrangement uses TRBV6-2 or TRBV6-3 and TRBJ2-2; tentatively, D is TRBD1 (5 bases). The CDR3 consists of 17 residues. Germline V lookup: CDR1 MNHEY, CDR2 SVGEGT. The ends were cut back, 11 bases at V and 1 base at J, with 23 bases in the middle. The CDR3 DNA reads as TGTGCCCCCCTTTTTGGACATCCAGTAGAGAACACCGGGGAGCTGTTTTTT. It translates to CAPLFGHPVENTGELFF.

This clonotype was recorded at least ten times. The chain combines TRBV12-3 or TRBV12-4 with TRBJ1-1; the D is unclear. Between the trimmed V and J ends, which lost 6 bases and 0 bases, there was a span of 8 bases. The CDR3 has 13 amino acids. CDR3 DNA: TGTGCCAGCAGGGATCCTATGAACACTGAAGCTTTCTTT. Protein product: CASRDPMNTEAFF.

This chain links TRBV7-9 with TRBJ1-1; 11 bases match TRBD1. The V gene's germline CDR1 is SEHNR and CDR2 FQNEAQ (reference sequence). The V and J ends lost 3 bases and 2 bases, in that order; junction bases with no gene match: 5. This CDR3 has 16 residues. Here the CDR3 reads CASSLRTGGVNTEAFF. DNA for the CDR3: TGTGCCAGCAGCTTGAGGACAGGGGGCGTAAACACTGAAGCTTTCTTT.

In this sample, this clonotype turned up many times. V and J are TRBV29-1 and TRBJ1-1; 7 nucleotides line up with TRBD1. The germline CDR1 and CDR2 sequences are SQVTM and ANQGSEA. V dropped 5 bases and J dropped 3; count of bases not matched to a gene: 3. This CDR3 region has 12 residues. CDR3 in amino acids: CSVQGVDTEAFF. The CDR3 nucleotides are TGCAGCGTTCAGGGGGTTGACACTGAAGCTTTCTTT.

Many counts were recorded for this clonotype. The gene calls are TRBV2 and TRBJ2-2; maybe TRBD1 (6 bases). Between the trimmed V and J ends, which lost 8 bases and 6 bases, there was a span of 10 bases. The CDR3 is made up of 12 amino acids. CDR1 and CDR2 from the germline V gene are SNHLY and FYNNEI. The CDR3 DNA reads TGTGCCAGCGGGCAGGGGCCCGGGGAGCTGTTTTTT. Its translation: CASGQGPGELFF.

The table lists this clonotype with a few counts. This chain uses TRBV19 with TRBJ2-2; D gene ambiguous. The CDR3 sequence is 15 residues long. Germline V gene sequence: CDR1 LNHDA, CDR2 SQIVND (reference sequence). The V and J ends lost 1 base and 1 base respectively, with 7 bases between them. The CDR3 here is CASSIGQMNTGELFF. The CDR3 DNA reads TGTGCCAGTAGTATAGGACAAATGAACACCGGGGAGCTGTTTTTT.

This clonotype was counted many times. The V and J genes are TRBV27 and TRBJ1-5, with D perhaps matching TRBD1 (5 bases). There are 13 residues in the CDR3. V was cut by 6 bases and J by 0 bases, with 6 bases left in between. The V gene's germline CDR1 is MNHEY and CDR2 SMNVEV (reference sequence). CDR3 coding DNA: TGTGCCAGCAGAGGGGTTAGCAATCAGCCCCAGCATTTT. It specifies CASRGVSNQPQHF.

This chain uses TRBV19 with TRBJ2-4; possibly TRBD1 for D (5 bases). This CDR3 comprises 15 residues. The V gene lost 3 bases and the J gene lost 0 bases, with 9 bases spanning the gap. Germline V gene lookup returns CDR1 LNHDA and CDR2 SQIVND (reference sequence). CDR3 amino acids: CASSIPGPAKNIQYF. CDR3 coding DNA: TGTGCCAGTAGTATCCCAGGGCCAGCCAAAAACATTCAGTACTTC.

There are many counts of this clonotype. The chain joins TRBV30 to TRBJ1-2; D possibly corresponds to TRBD1 (5 bases). This CDR3 region has 13 residues. V was pared by 4 bases and J by 0 bases, with 9 bases between. Germline V gene data show CDR1 as GTSNPN and CDR2 as SVGIG (reference sequence). DNA for the CDR3: TGTGCCTGGAATGCAGGGCCTAACTATGGCTACACCTTC. Translating gives CAWNAGPNYGYTF.

In its sample, this clonotype was seen many times. The genes are TRBV11-2 and TRBJ2-7, with 10 positions matching TRBD2. Germline values: CDR1 SGHAT, CDR2 FQNNGV. J lost 3 bases, V lost 2 bases, and 13 bases had no gene match. CDR3 length: 18 amino acids. In DNA form, the CDR3 reads TGTGCCAGCAGCTTAACTAGCCGTGAGGGGACTAGCGTCTACGAGCAGTACTTC. Its protein is CASSLTSREGTSVYEQYF. The full variable domain, with the rest looked up from reference TRBV11-2 and TRBJ2-7, is EAGVAQSPRYKIIEKRQSVAFWCNPISGHATLYWYQQILGQGPKLLIQFQNNGVVDDSQLPKDRFSAERLKGVDSTLKIQPAKLEDSAVYLCASSLTSREGTSVYEQYFGPGTRLTVT.

This clonotype was counted ten times or more. This chain joins TRBV29-1 and TRBJ1-1; the D is unclear. Germline values: CDR1 SQVTM, CDR2 ANQGSEA. The CDR3 contains 11 residues. Trimming removed 8 bases from V and 5 bases from J, with 12 bases in between. The CDR3 sequence is CSTKWETEAFF. The CDR3, as DNA: TGCAGCACAAAATGGGAGACTGAAGCTTTCTTT.

The chain is built from TRBV5-6 and TRBJ2-7, with 7 bases fitting TRBD2. CDR1 and CDR2 (germline): SGHDT, YYEEEE. This CDR3 region has 16 residues. The V and J ends lost 6 bases and 1 base, in that order; junction bases with no gene match: 13. This CDR3 is CASNQINGGISYEQYF. The CDR3 nucleotides read TGTGCCAGCAACCAAATAAACGGGGGGATTTCCTACGAGCAGTACTTC.

The J gene is TRBJ2-1, the V gene TRBV24-1; 7 nucleotides align to TRBD2. V was clipped by 0 bases and J by 10 bases; unmatched bases: 8. This CDR3 region has 15 residues. CDR1 is KGHDR and CDR2 is SFDVKD in the germline V gene. The CDR3 region is CATSDLWGRAEEQFF. The CDR3, as DNA: TGTGCCACCAGTGATTTGTGGGGGAGGGCCGAGGAGCAGTTCTTC.

This clonotype was observed many times. CDR3 amino acids: CASSFPGQWGLLDNEQFF. The CDR3 DNA sequence: TGTGCCAGCAGTTTCCCGGGACAATGGGGACTTCTCGACAATGAGCAGTTCTTC. This chain links TRBV28 with TRBJ2-1; D might be TRBD1 or TRBD2, each matching 6 bases. Trimming pared 3 bases from V and 5 bases from J, leaving 23 bases between. CDR1 is MDHEN, CDR2 SYDVKM, per germline. CDR3 length: 18 residues.

This clonotype has at least ten counts. This sequence joins TRBV30 and TRBJ2-2, with D perhaps TRBD2 (5 bases). Trimming pared 3 bases from V and 3 bases from J, leaving 11 bases between. In germline, CDR1 is GTSNPN, CDR2 SVGIG (reference sequence). The CDR3 has 14 residues. The CDR3 protein is CAWSQRTDTGELFF. In DNA form, the CDR3 reads TGTGCCTGGAGCCAACGGACTGACACCGGGGAGCTGTTTTTT.

This clonotype was seen a few times. The V call is TRBV7-2, the J call TRBJ1-5; D gene unclear. Between the trimmed V and J ends, which lost 2 bases and 7 bases, there was a span of 12 bases. Germline V gene sequence: CDR1 SGHTA, CDR2 FQGNSA. The CDR3 is 14 amino acids. CDR3 loop: CASSLIGPRQPQHF. CDR3 DNA: TGTGCCAGCAGCTTAATTGGGCCTCGGCAGCCCCAGCATTTT. The full variable domain, completed using reference TRBV7-2 and TRBJ1-5, is GAGVSQSPSNKVTEKGKDVELRCDPISGHTALYWYRQSLGQGLEFLIYFQGNSAPDKSGLPSDRFSAERTGGSVSTLTIQRTQQEDSAVYLCASSLIGPRQPQHFGDGTRLSIL.